The TCR beta chain under discussion was sequenced for a study of blood T cell repertoires in COVID-19 (dated by TCRdb to 2018 to 2021). Context from the whole study: Collaborator samples came from the United States, Italy and Spain and covered acute and convalescent phases of COVID-19. The material from the prospective study consisted of cDNA or gDNA derived from T cells, B-cell-depleted T cells, or PBMCs. Subjects who had been exposed to COVID-19, were actively infected with it, or had recovered from it provided the deeply sampled blood TCRbeta repertoires that made up the dataset. The repertoires were released in a freely available public database meant as a resource for research on the immune response to SARS-CoV-2. The samples were drawn from the first 160 participants of the ongoing ImmuneRACE study and from 1,200 or so subjects provided by 6 global collaborators. A de-identified subject ID, COVID-19 status, age in years and sex were almost always included in the sample metadata. Where available, HLA class I and class II types were obtained from metadata supplied by the sample provider rather than from assay-based typing. Broader findings and caveats from the paper: How much clinical and demographic metadata was included differed by source and by participant, and the metadata was provided uncurated.

As concerns this clone: The antigen it binds to is not known. No much larger clonotype is one base removed from it; base qualities were not supplied.

The collaborating institutions used their own protocols to collect whole blood in K2EDTA tubes. Collaborator samples were shipped for TCRbeta analysis as frozen whole blood, isolated PBMCs, or DNA extracted from either sample type. Relative to germline, V is 0 bases shorter and J is 6 bases shorter, with 9 bases between their ends. There are 14 amino acids in the CDR3, from cysteine to phenylalanine inclusive. Only the CDR3 DNA stays, 42 bases, in frame from base 1. Looking up the germline V gene yields CDR1 LGHNT and CDR2 FRNRAP. The immunoSEQ Assay, a bias-controlled multiplex PCR, was used to amplify TCRbeta CDR3 regions from genomic DNA. Regarding the original processing steps: The number of nucleated cells in each sample was estimated from the amplification of reference gene primers within the assay. Sequence reads were collapsed and filtered to measure the absolute abundance of every unique TCRbeta CDR3 rearrangement. For each sample, productive Simpson clonality was calculated as the square root of Simpson's diversity index across productive rearrangements. Drawn from immuneACCESS, this table holds only the in-frame rearrangements with V and J called that TCRdb kept. Clones are partly lost; checked studies trace under half to an unresolved V gene and leave the rest unexplained. V and J calls and clone size follow that table, whereas D and trimming were derived from the DNA. The sample has about 190,000 clones on record, about four fifths of them singletons. About 7.2% of the sample is in the top ten clones.

The sequenced sample consisted of peripheral blood. Recombination linked TRBV12-5 to TRBJ2-1, with a weak D call of TRBD1 (6 bases match). This clonotype was obtained from a man in his fifties or sixties with acute or convalescent COVID-19. The DNA reads TGTGCTAGTGGTTTGGTGGGGGCCCGCAATGAGCAGTTCTTC. It is translated as CASGLVGARNEQFF.